This T cell receptor beta chain was sequenced for a study of T cell responses to AZD1222 COVID-19 vaccine. Study results and caveats: Elevations in Spike-specific TCR breadth and depth followed administration of two AZD1222 doses. Along spike, vaccine-associated CD4 TCRs were found throughout, with dominance at 160-218 and 743-854. The donor group comprised mostly white British people and more females; the analysis possibly underestimated clonal diversity. Targeting of unmutated variant regions was reportedly seen in nearly half of spike-specific TCRs.

Germline CDR1 SGHNT, CDR2 YYREEE (reference sequence). The CDR3 is 15 amino acids. V lost 4 bases and J lost 0; bases outside the gene matches: 5. Assay used: immunoSEQ multiplex PCR; TCRdb lists only in-frame clones, some missing. The sample includes roughly 130,000 clones, over 75% of them seen just once. Turning to this clone: Its antigen is still unknown.

The sample here was peripheral blood, taken on day 0 of AZD1222 vaccination. The receptor's source is an adult in good health. The V gene is TRBV5-4, the J gene TRBJ2-5, with 8 bases identical to TRBD2. The CDR3 nucleotides read TGTGCCAGCAGCCCGGGGGGGGCCGACCAAGAGACCCAGTACTTC. Translation: CASSPGGADQETQYF.